The entry below gives a single T cell receptor (beta chain) sequence along with its context. The antigen it recognizes is unknown. Base qualities are missing; no much larger clone stands one base away. The CDR3, cysteine through phenylalanine, is 13 amino acids long. Just CDR3 DNA is preserved here, 39 bases in frame from base 1. V drops 5 bases and J drops 3 bases, leaving 10 bases in between. The germline V gene supplies CDR1 SGHTA and CDR2 FQGTGA. Receptors were amplified or captured by the immunoSEQ multiplex PCR assay. An external provider performed TCRbeta CDR3 sequencing as a commercial service. The authors processed their data as follows. The analyses relied on productive nucleotide sequences along with amino acid sequences obtained through in silico translation. Diversity was quantified by Renyi entropy over a range of alpha values, with sample size equalised by taking the median of 200 repeated subsamples. The distance between each pair of repertoires was calculated as one minus the Chao-modified Jaccard index, which corrects for under-sampling, and this distance was used for clustering. Frequency-weighted overlap with synovial clonotypes was calculated over 200 sample sizes with 200 draws without replacement at each size, and the overlap was reported at the size of the smaller sample. The source is immuneACCESS, and TCRdb retained only in-frame sequences with V and J called. Part of the clones is not carried over; for the studies checked, unresolved V genes explain less than half of this, and the remainder is unexplained. V, J and clone size are taken as reported in that table, and D and trimming were inferred from the DNA itself. This sample has over 11,000 clones in its table, and over 80% of those were observed once. The leading ten clones occupy roughly 3.6% of the sample.

The record originates from a study of circulating and synovial CD4+ cells in juvenile arthritis (dated by TCRdb to the mid-2010s). Background on the whole study: Within each patient, the study compared the TCRbeta CDR3 repertoires of three groups: circulating HLA-DR+ CD4 T cells, bulk blood CD4 T cells, and synovial CD4 T cells. Repertoire sequencing aimed to confirm that a circulating synovial-like CD4 T cell subset was enriched in synovial clonotypes.

The sequenced samples were obtained from patients with active juvenile idiopathic arthritis. Cells were sorted right after thawing, and dead cells were excluded with Live/Dead Fixable Near-IR Stain. What the work shows at the level of the full study, not this receptor alone: Because overlap with synovium was found to increase with sequencing depth, the full repertoire overlap was likely underestimated by the measured shared-clonotype fractions. Because T cell genome counts in CPL samples and bulk blood CD4 samples differed by at least an order of magnitude, sample-size effects were addressed. Circulating pathogenic-like lymphocytes clustered together with synovial T cells and shared a substantially larger fraction of CDR3 sequences with synovium than bulk blood did. No difference between circulating pathogenic-like lymphocytes and bulk blood T cells was detected by traditional Vbeta family usage analysis. Synovial and circulating pathogenic-like lymphocyte repertoires were less diverse than bulk blood CD4 repertoires, with some CPL samples as oligoclonal as synovium.

The receptor was isolated from a human patient with juvenile idiopathic arthritis. Some clones in this sample may be carry-over from other donors' samples. Rearrangement joined TRBV7-3 to TRBJ2-5; the D segment cannot be called with confidence. Source material: CD4+ T cells from synovial fluid. The nucleotide sequence reads TGTGCCAGCAGCCCCGACTTGAAAGAGACCCAGTACTTC. It specifies CASSPDLKETQYF.